This T cell receptor beta chain was recorded in a study of identical twins. Study findings and constraints: Monozygotic twins shared more out-of-frame TCR alpha than recombination models predicted.

With regard to this clonotype: The antigen remains unidentified.

V was trimmed by 1 base and J by 1 base, leaving 10 bases between them. The CDR3 has 15 residues. Germline loops: CDR1 DFQATT, CDR2 SNEGSKA (reference sequence). TCRdb called the 5' RACE reads again in MiXCR, with one record for every CDR3 protein. The sample includes some 1,600,000 distinct CDR3 sequences, roughly a third of them seen just once. This clonotype was obtained from a newborn girl in good health. The gene calls are TRBV20-1 and TRBJ2-2; possible D gene TRBD2, 5 bases. The sequencing input was cord blood. The CDR3, as DNA: TGCAGTGCTAGAGGATCGGGGTTGAACACCGGGGAGCTGTTTTTT. Protein product: CSARGSGLNTGELFF.